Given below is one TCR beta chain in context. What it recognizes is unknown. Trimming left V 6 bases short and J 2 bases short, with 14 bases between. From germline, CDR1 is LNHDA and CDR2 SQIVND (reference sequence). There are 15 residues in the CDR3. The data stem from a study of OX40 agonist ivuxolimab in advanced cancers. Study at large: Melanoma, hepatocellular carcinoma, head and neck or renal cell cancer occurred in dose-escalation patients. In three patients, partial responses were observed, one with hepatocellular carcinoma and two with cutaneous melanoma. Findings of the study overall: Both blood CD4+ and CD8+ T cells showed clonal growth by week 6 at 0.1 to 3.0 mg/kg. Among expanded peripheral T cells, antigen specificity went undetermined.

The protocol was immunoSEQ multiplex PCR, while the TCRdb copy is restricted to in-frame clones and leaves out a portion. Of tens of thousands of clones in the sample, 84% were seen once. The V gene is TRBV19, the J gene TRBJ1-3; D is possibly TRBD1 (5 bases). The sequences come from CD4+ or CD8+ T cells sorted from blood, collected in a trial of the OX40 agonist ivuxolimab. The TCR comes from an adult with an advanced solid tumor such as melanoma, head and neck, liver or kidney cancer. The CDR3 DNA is TGTGCCAGTAGAAAAGGGGCCTTTGCTGGAAACACCATATATTTT. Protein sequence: CASRKGAFAGNTIYF.